This is a list of T cell receptor beta chains from one sample in a study of T-cell memory formation after mild COVID-19. TCRdb passed the 5' RACE reads through MiXCR, listing each CDR3 protein once. The data hold about 82,000 distinct CDR3 sequences, with roughly 12% observed a single time. The specimen was PBMCs or a T cell subset sorted from them (not recorded which). These receptor sequences come from a man aged 18 to 35 who had mild COVID-19 (a few samples of this study predate the infection). Cell type and time point are not known. CDR3s include the opening cysteine and the closing phenylalanine or tryptophan.

TRBV15 CASQGPNYNEQFF
TRBV20-1 CSSILPGLAGADTQYF
TRBV6-6 CASSYPGLAGRTDTQYF
TRBV3-2 CASSLPNRGASDTQYF
TRBV4-3 CASSQEDQGSSYNSPLHF
TRBV4-3 CASSQDDVGGSYNEQFF
TRBV7-9 CASSSNDLMNTEAFF
TRBV29-1 CSVIPDWRTEAFF
TRBV12-3/TRBV12-4 CASSLGTERNQPQHF
TRBV7-9 CASSLAGGQETQYF
TRBV6-2/TRBV6-3 CASSYFGEDGAFF
TRBV6-5 CASSPGTGVTGELFF
TRBV5-6 CASSKLADYQETQYF
TRBV13 CASNQGGNTEAFF
TRBV7-3 CASSSRTGLDNEQFF
TRBV29-1 CSVAGTGPNEQFF
TRBV28 CASSLYPVNTGELFF
TRBV6-1 CASSEGSGEQFF
TRBV7-3 CASSFRDRPFNEQFF
TRBV12-3/TRBV12-4 CASSFRPLYSNQPQHF
TRBV28 CASSSDRGLSTDTQYF
TRBV6-2/TRBV6-3 CASSYSRQGLAAYEQYF
TRBV19 CASSIDPLGGADNEQFF
TRBV12-3/TRBV12-4 CASSLGLGGDTQYF
TRBV9 CASSVGTRQATDTQYF
TRBV10-3 CAISEEGHQETQYF
TRBV29-1 CSVAGTTLHEQYF
TRBV7-2 CASSLNTGGGRPGYTF
TRBV7-9 CASSPRALNTEAFF
TRBV2 CATKPKALHF
TRBV5-1 CASSWGGPSSPLHF
TRBV10-3 CAISEPGPTEAFF
TRBV7-2 CASSSAGGGQPQHF
TRBV5-1 CASSGDRGLNTEAFF
TRBV10-3 CAISESGGVYGYTF
TRBV24-1 CATSDPTSGGVDTQYF
TRBV7-4 CASSLVDNTEAFF